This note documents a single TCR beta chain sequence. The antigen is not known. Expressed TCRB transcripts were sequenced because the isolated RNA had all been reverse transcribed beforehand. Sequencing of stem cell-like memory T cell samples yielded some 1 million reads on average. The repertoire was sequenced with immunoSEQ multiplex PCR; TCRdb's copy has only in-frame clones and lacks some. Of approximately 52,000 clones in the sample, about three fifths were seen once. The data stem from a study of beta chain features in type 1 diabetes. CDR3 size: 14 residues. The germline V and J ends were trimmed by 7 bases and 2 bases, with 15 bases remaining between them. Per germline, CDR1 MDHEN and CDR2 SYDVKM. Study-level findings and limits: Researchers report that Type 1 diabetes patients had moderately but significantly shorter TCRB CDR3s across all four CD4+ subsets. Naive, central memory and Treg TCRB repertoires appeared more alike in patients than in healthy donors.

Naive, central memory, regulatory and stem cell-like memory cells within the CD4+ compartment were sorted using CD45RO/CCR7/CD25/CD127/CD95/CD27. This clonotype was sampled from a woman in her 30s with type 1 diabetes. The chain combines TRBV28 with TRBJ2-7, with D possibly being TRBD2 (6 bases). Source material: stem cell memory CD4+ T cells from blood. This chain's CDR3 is CASKPSASPYEQYF. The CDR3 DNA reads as TGTGCCAGCAAGCCTAGCGCCTCCCCCTACGAGCAGTACTTC.